This entry describes one TCR beta chain. Its antigen specificity is not known. The sample holds no much larger clone one base away, and base qualities are not on file. The immunoSEQ Assay, a bias-controlled multiplex PCR, was used to amplify TCRbeta CDR3 regions from genomic DNA. Processing in the source paper ran as follows. Nucleated cell counts per sample were estimated from amplification of reference gene primers within the assay. To quantify the absolute abundance of each unique TCRbeta CDR3 rearrangement, sequence reads were collapsed and filtered. Productive Simpson clonality was computed per sample as the square root of Simpson's diversity index over productive rearrangements. What TCRdb holds here is the immuneACCESS table cut down to in-frame rearrangements. Part of the clones is not present; checked against another copy, under half of the missing clones reflect an unresolved V gene, and the others are unexplained. The DNA gave D and trimming, while V, J and clone size come from that table. Here the sample has about 140,000 clones; 80% occur a single time. The ten most abundant clones make up 5% of the sample.

From the cysteine up to the phenylalanine, the CDR3 has a length of 10 residues. The retained sequence is limited to the CDR3, 30 bases, with the frame set at the first base. The junction carries 7 bases between V and J, which are trimmed by 7 bases and 7 bases respectively. The data are from a study of blood T cell repertoires in COVID-19 (TCRdb year 2020). A note on the overall study: Samples from collaborators originated in the United States, Italy and Spain and spanned both the acute and convalescent phases of COVID-19. Where available, HLA class I and class II types were obtained from metadata supplied by the sample provider rather than from assay-based typing. The repertoires were made available in a free public database intended to serve as a resource for research on the immune response to SARS-CoV-2. Subjects who had been exposed to COVID-19, were actively infected with it, or had recovered from it provided the deeply sampled blood TCRbeta repertoires that made up the dataset. Sample metadata almost always included a de-identified subject ID, COVID-19 status, age in years and sex. The samples were drawn from two sources: the first 160 participants of the ongoing ImmuneRACE study, and 1,254 subjects contributed by 6 global collaborators. The prospective study material was composed of cDNA or gDNA derived from T cells, B-cell-depleted T cells, or PBMCs.

Whole blood was collected in K2EDTA tubes by collaborating institutions according to the institutions' own protocols. For TCRbeta analysis, collaborators shipped samples in one of three forms: frozen whole blood, isolated PBMCs, or DNA extracted from either of those sample types. Findings and caveats that apply to the study as a whole: The quantity of clinical and demographic metadata differed by source and by participant and was supplied without curation.

The sequence was collected from a woman between 50 and 59 years old with acute or convalescent COVID-19. The sequencing input was peripheral blood. The rearrangement combines TRBV12-3 or TRBV12-4 with TRBJ1-1; too little of a D gene remains to name it. CDR3 reads: CASTKIEAFF. The nucleotide sequence is TGTGCCAGCACCAAAATTGAAGCTTTCTTT.